Below, 30 T cell receptor beta chains from the same sample are listed, as sequenced in a study of T cells expressing NK-cell markers. No DNA is given; TCRdb re-called the 5' RACE reads and lists each CDR3 protein once. This sample carries about 410,000 distinct CDR3 sequences, with over 8.5% going to the ten biggest clones. The specimen sequenced was blood T cells: a sorted CD56 or NKG2C T cell subset, CD4+ or CD8+ T cells, or bulk PBMC T cells (not recorded which). These receptors were obtained from a woman aged 50 to 60 in good health.

CDR3: CASSFGWIVTISNTGELFF. V and J are TRBV5-6 and TRBJ2-2. CDR1 is SGHDT and CDR2 is YYEEEE in the germline V gene. The CDR3 length is 19 residues.

The rearrangement joins TRBV7-9 to TRBJ1-1; the TCRdb call, TRBD1, lacks DNA for checking. Germline CDR1 and CDR2: SEHNR and FQNEAQ (reference sequence). The CDR3 length is 15 residues. The CDR3 region is CASSLRQGPNTEAFF. Full variable domain (missing parts from reference TRBV7-9 and TRBJ1-1): DTGVSQNPRHKITKRGQNVTFRCDPISEHNRLYWYRQTLGQGPEFLTYFQNEAQLEKSRLLSDRFSAERPKGSFSTLEIQRTEQGDSAMYLCASSLRQGPNTEAFFGQGTRLTVV.

The chain carries TRBV5-1 and TRBJ2-1; TCRdb's D gene call, TRBD2, goes unchecked for lack of DNA. Germline V gives CDR1 SGHRS, CDR2 YFSETQ. The CDR3 sequence is 21 residues long. The CDR3 spells CASSSDFSAGGLRSSYNEQFF.

The chain's CDR3 is CASSRRSDGGELFF. This rearrangement joins TRBV3-1 to TRBJ2-2; as DNA is missing, the TRBD2 call by TCRdb cannot be tested. In germline, CDR1 is LGHDT, CDR2 YNNKEL (reference sequence). This CDR3 is built from 14 residues.

The chain combines TRBV5-1 with TRBJ2-2; TCRdb designates TRBD1, a call that cannot be tested without DNA. CDR3 length: 15 amino acids. Germline values: CDR1 SGHRS, CDR2 YFSETQ. The CDR3 reads CASSFMTGSTGELFF.

This chain links TRBV3-1 with TRBJ2-3; TCRdb proposes TRBD2, but this gene call is untestable without DNA. This CDR3 spans 17 amino acids. Germline V gene sequence: CDR1 LGHDT, CDR2 YNNKEL (reference sequence). The CDR3 loop reads CASSQDWPNSSTDTQYF.

The chain has TRBV5-1 and TRBJ2-2; the D call of TRBD2 rests on TCRdb alone, since no DNA is present to check it. Germline V gene sequence: CDR1 SGHRS, CDR2 YFSETQ. This CDR3 comprises 15 residues. This chain's CDR3 is CASSILAGITGELFF. Full variable domain (missing parts from reference TRBV5-1 and TRBJ2-2): KAGVTQTPRYLIKTRGQQVTLSCSPISGHRSVSWYQQTPGQGLQFLFEYFSETQRNKGNFPGRFSGRQFSNSRSEMNVSTLELGDSALYLCASSILAGITGELFFGEGSRLTVL.

This chain links TRBV27 with TRBJ2-5; the D call of TRBD2 rests on TCRdb alone, since no DNA is present to check it. In germline, CDR1 is MNHEY, CDR2 SMNVEV (reference sequence). CDR3 length equals 15 residues. This chain's CDR3 is CASSGAGVGQETQYF.

This sequence joins TRBV12-3 or TRBV12-4 and TRBJ2-1; the D call from TCRdb, TRBD1, cannot be confirmed without DNA. The CDR3 loop spans 13 amino acids. This chain's CDR3 is CASTLRRGHEQFF.

The chain uses TRBV4-1 and TRBJ2-1; without DNA, the TCRdb call of TRBD2 cannot be checked. CDR1 is MGHRA and CDR2 is YSYEKL in the germline V gene. This CDR3 has 16 residues. CDR3 amino acids: CASSQAELAEYNEQFF.

V gene TRBV12-3 or TRBV12-4 combines with J gene TRBJ1-1; TCRdb outputs TRBD1, but without DNA this stays unchecked. The CDR3 length is 13 residues. CDR3 residues: CASRDDSAGSAFF.

V gene TRBV5-1 combines with J gene TRBJ2-3. Germline values: CDR1 SGHRS, CDR2 YFSETQ. This CDR3 is built from 14 residues. CDR3 loop: CASSLGGGVDTQYF.

The rearrangement joins TRBV27 to TRBJ2-4; TCRdb's D call of TRBD2 is untestable without DNA. Germline V lookup: CDR1 MNHEY, CDR2 SMNVEV (reference sequence). The CDR3 length is 15 residues. This CDR3 reads CASSPGTSGRGFQYF.

This chain joins TRBV20-1 and TRBJ2-3; lacking DNA, the TRBD2 call made by TCRdb goes unchecked. Germline-derived CDR1 and CDR2 are DFQATT and SNEGSKA (reference sequence). CDR3 length: 16 amino acids. The CDR3 here is CSARDFLAEGSDTQYF.

This sequence joins TRBV5-1 and TRBJ2-1; TCRdb's D call of TRBD2 is untestable without DNA. Germline CDR1 is SGHRS and CDR2 is YFSETQ. The CDR3 runs to 15 residues. The CDR3 spells CASSSLAGDQGEQFF. Combining the CDR3 with reference TRBV5-1 and TRBJ2-1 gives the whole variable domain KAGVTQTPRYLIKTRGQQVTLSCSPISGHRSVSWYQQTPGQGLQFLFEYFSETQRNKGNFPGRFSGRQFSNSRSEMNVSTLELGDSALYLCASSSLAGDQGEQFFGPGTRLTVL.

The chain employs TRBV12-3 or TRBV12-4 and TRBJ1-6; TCRdb's D gene call, TRBD1, goes unchecked for lack of DNA. This CDR3 spans 15 amino acids. This chain's CDR3 is CASSTMTGYNSPLHF.

This chain uses TRBV12-3 or TRBV12-4 with TRBJ2-5; TCRdb outputs TRBD2, but without DNA this stays unchecked. CDR3 length: 17 residues. CDR3: CASSLGTSGSRQETQYF.

The chain couples TRBV5-4 to TRBJ1-2. Germline CDR1 is SGHNT and CDR2 is YYREEE (reference sequence). The CDR3 spans 12 residues. This CDR3 reads CAGQRRGYGYTF. Full variable domain (rest looked up from reference TRBV5-4 and TRBJ1-2): ETGVTQSPTHLIKTRGQQVTLRCSSQSGHNTVSWYQQALGQGPQFIFQYYREEENGRGNFPPRFSGLQFPNYSSELNVNALELDDSALYLCAGQRRGYGYTFGSGTRLTVV.

The chain carries TRBV6-2 or TRBV6-3 and TRBJ2-3; the TCRdb D gene call, TRBD2, has no DNA to confirm it. CDR1 and CDR2 from the germline V gene are MNHEY and SVGEGT. CDR3 length equals 16 residues. This CDR3 is CASRTVAGTSTDTQYF.

This chain links TRBV2 with TRBJ2-7; TCRdb picks TRBD2, but there is no DNA to check that call. Germline assignment: CDR1 SNHLY and CDR2 FYNNEI. The CDR3 is 15 amino acids. The CDR3 sequence is CASSPETSRKWEQYF.

The chain recombines TRBV11-2 with TRBJ2-3; TCRdb reports TRBD2, a call that lacks DNA to check it against. Per the germline V gene, CDR1 is SGHAT and CDR2 is FQNNGV. The CDR3 runs to 17 residues. This CDR3 is CASTSTLAGGFADTQYF. Based on the CDR3 plus reference TRBV11-2 and TRBJ2-3, the full variable domain is EAGVAQSPRYKIIEKRQSVAFWCNPISGHATLYWYQQILGQGPKLLIQFQNNGVVDDSQLPKDRFSAERLKGVDSTLKIQPAKLEDSAVYLCASTSTLAGGFADTQYFGPGTRLTVL.

This sequence joins TRBV6-1 and TRBJ1-5; absent DNA, TCRdb's TRBD1 call cannot be checked. CDR3 length: 15 residues. CDR1 is MNHNS and CDR2 is SASEGT in the germline V gene. CDR3 amino acids: CASSEWGSDNQPQHF.

The gene calls are TRBV20-1 and TRBJ2-1; with no DNA, the TCRdb D assignment of TRBD1 cannot be verified. Germline V gives CDR1 DFQATT, CDR2 SNEGSKA (reference sequence). The CDR3 length is 14 residues. CDR3: CSARAGTGLNEQFF.

This chain links TRBV11-2 with TRBJ1-1; TCRdb outputs TRBD1, but without DNA this stays unchecked. The CDR3 contains 16 residues. The germline V gene encodes CDR1 SGHAT and CDR2 FQNNGV. The CDR3 loop reads CASSALSGQVNTEAFF. The variable domain in full, with the rest retrieved from reference TRBV11-2 and TRBJ1-1, is EAGVAQSPRYKIIEKRQSVAFWCNPISGHATLYWYQQILGQGPKLLIQFQNNGVVDDSQLPKDRFSAERLKGVDSTLKIQPAKLEDSAVYLCASSALSGQVNTEAFFGQGTRLTVV.

This rearrangement joins TRBV5-5 to TRBJ1-2; with no DNA, the TCRdb D assignment of TRBD1 cannot be verified. Per germline, CDR1 SGHKS and CDR2 YYEKEE (reference sequence). The CDR3 consists of 15 residues. CDR3 sequence reads: CASSLTGGSDYGYTF.

The V gene is TRBV12-3 or TRBV12-4, the J gene TRBJ2-7; TCRdb proposes TRBD2, but this gene call is untestable without DNA. The CDR3 is 13 amino acids. The CDR3: CASSIIRADEQYF.

This chain joins TRBV28 and TRBJ2-7; there is no DNA to check the TCRdb D call of TRBD1. The CDR3 runs 12 residues. Germline-derived CDR1 and CDR2 are MDHEN and SYDVKM. CDR3: CASASGGYEQYF.

This rearrangement joins TRBV5-5 to TRBJ1-4; the TRBD1 assignment by TCRdb is unverifiable without DNA. Looked up from germline, CDR1 is SGHKS and CDR2 is YYEKEE (reference sequence). This CDR3 is built from 14 residues. The CDR3 region is CASSFSGVNEKLFF.

CDR3 sequence reads: CASSSGWERVGKETQYF. The chain links TRBV5-5 to TRBJ2-5; TCRdb gives TRBD2 as the D gene, but with no DNA this cannot be confirmed. There are 17 residues in the CDR3. The germline V gene encodes CDR1 SGHKS and CDR2 YYEKEE (reference sequence).

The chain uses TRBV21-1 and TRBJ1-5; as DNA is missing, the TRBD1 call by TCRdb cannot be tested. TRBV21-1 is designated a pseudogene. The CDR3 is made up of 16 amino acids. This CDR3 reads CASSSYYGGGNQPQHF.